A single T cell receptor (beta chain) is shown here with its context. These data come from a study of blood T cell repertoires in COVID-19. Turning to the study itself: In each case, the material was cDNA or gDNA derived from T cells, B-cell-depleted T cells, or PBMCs.

Germline V gives CDR1 SGHVS, CDR2 FNYEAQ. The CDR3 has 16 residues. V gave up 4 bases and J gave up 4 bases; unmatched junction bases: 11. Methods used by the authors: Reference gene primer amplification gave nucleated cell count estimates. TCRdb's table, derived via immunoSEQ multiplex PCR, lists solely in-frame clones and lacks some. V, J and clone size are taken as reported in that table, and D and trimming were inferred from the DNA itself. The data show roughly 30,000 clones, about 90% seen once. The sample taken for sequencing was peripheral blood. The clonotype originates from a human donor in a cohort sampled during active COVID-19. The J gene is TRBJ2-3, the V gene TRBV7-6; TRBD2 matches at 7 bases. The CDR3 reads CASSSRGSGLPDTQYF. DNA for the CDR3: TGTGCCAGCAGCTCCCGTGGTAGCGGGCTACCAGATACGCAGTATTTT.